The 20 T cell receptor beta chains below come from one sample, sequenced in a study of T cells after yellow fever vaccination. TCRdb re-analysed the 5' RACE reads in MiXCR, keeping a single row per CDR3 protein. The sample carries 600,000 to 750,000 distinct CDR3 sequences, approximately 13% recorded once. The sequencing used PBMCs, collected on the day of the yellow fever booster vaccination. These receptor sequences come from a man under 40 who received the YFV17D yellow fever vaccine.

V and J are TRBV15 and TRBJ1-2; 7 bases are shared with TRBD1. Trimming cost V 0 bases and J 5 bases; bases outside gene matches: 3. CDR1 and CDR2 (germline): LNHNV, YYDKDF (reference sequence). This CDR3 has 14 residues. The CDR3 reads CATSRDGQVYGYTF. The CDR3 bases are TGTGCCACCAGCAGAGACGGACAGGTGTATGGCTACACCTTC.

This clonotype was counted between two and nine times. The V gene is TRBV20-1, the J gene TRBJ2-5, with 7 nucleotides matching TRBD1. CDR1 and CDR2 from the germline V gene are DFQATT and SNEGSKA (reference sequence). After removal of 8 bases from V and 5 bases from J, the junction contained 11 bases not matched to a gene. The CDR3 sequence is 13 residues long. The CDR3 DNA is TGCAGTCAGGGGGTGGCAGGGTACGAGACCCAGTACTTC. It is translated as CSQGVAGYETQYF.

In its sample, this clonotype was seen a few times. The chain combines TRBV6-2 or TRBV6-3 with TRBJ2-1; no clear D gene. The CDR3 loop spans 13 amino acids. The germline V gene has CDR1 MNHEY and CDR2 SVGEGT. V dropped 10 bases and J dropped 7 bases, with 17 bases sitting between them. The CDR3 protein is CATSSSGRNEQFF. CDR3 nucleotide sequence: TGTGCCACCTCGAGCTCCGGGCGGAATGAGCAGTTCTTC.

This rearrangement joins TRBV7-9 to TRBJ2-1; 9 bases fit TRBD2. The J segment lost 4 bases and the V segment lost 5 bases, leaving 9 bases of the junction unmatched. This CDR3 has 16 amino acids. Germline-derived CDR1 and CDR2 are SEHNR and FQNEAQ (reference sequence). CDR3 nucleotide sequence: TGTGCCAGCAGCGAGGGTAGCGGGAGTGCGTACAATGAGCAGTTCTTC. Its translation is CASSEGSGSAYNEQFF.

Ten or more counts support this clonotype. The CDR3, as DNA: TGCGCCAGCAGCTCGGATAATGAGCAGTTCTTC. Translating gives CASSSDNEQFF. J is TRBJ2-1 and V is TRBV5-1; no definite D call. Germline V gene lookup returns CDR1 SGHRS and CDR2 YFSETQ. V was cut by 3 bases and J by 7 bases, with 5 bases left in between. The CDR3 extends over 11 amino acids.

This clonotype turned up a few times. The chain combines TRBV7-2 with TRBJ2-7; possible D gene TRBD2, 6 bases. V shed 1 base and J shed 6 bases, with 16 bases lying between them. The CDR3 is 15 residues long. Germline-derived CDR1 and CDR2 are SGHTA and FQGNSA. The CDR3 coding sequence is TGTGCCAGCAGCTTAGTGGACTACGAATCTGGCGAGCAGTACTTC. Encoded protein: CASSLVDYESGEQYF.

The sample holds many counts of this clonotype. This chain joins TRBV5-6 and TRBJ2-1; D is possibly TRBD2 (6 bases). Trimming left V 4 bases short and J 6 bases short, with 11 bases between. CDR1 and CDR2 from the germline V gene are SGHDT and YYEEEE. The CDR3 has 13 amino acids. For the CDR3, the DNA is TGTGCCAGCAGCCAGGGAGCGGGCAATGAGCAGTTCTTC. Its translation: CASSQGAGNEQFF.

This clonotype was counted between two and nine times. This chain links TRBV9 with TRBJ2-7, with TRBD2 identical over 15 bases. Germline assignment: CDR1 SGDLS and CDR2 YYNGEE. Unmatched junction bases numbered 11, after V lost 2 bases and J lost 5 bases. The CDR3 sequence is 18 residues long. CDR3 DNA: TGTGCCAGCAGCGTCGGGACTAGCGGGAGGTTCACTCCCCACGAGCAGTACTTC. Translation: CASSVGTSGRFTPHEQYF.

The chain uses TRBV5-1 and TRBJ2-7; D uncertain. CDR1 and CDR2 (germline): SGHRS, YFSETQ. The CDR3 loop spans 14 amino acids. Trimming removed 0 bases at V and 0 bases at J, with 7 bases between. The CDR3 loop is CASSLAQSSYEQYF. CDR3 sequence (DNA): TGCGCCAGCAGCTTGGCCCAATCCTCCTACGAGCAGTACTTC.

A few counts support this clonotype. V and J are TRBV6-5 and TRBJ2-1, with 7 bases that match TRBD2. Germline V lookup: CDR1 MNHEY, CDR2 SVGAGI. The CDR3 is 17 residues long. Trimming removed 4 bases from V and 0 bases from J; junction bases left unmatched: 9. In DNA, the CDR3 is TGTGCCAGCAGTTCCGGACTAGTAATTCTCTCCTACAATGAGCAGTTCTTC. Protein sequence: CASSSGLVILSYNEQFF.

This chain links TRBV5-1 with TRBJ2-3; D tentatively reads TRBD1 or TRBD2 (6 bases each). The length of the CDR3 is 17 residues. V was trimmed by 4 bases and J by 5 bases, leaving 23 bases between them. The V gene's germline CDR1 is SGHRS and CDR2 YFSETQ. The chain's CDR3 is CASSPIGGSGPLDTQYF. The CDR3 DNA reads TGCGCCAGCAGCCCCATAGGGGGTAGCGGACCTCTAGATACGCAGTATTTT.

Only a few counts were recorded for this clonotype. The CDR3 region has the DNA TGCGCCAGCAGCTTGGCCAGAAATAATTCACCCCTCCACTTT. Protein sequence: CASSLARNNSPLHF. The chain has TRBV5-1 and TRBJ1-6; no reliable D call. The V gene's germline CDR1 is SGHRS and CDR2 YFSETQ. V was pared by 0 bases and J by 5 bases, with 6 bases between. CDR3 length: 14 residues.

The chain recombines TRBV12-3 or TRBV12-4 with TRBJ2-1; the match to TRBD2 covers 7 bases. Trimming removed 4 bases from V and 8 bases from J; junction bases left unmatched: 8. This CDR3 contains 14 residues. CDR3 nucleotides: TGTGCCAGCAGTTATCGGGGAGGGAACCATGAGCAGTTCTTC. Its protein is CASSYRGGNHEQFF.

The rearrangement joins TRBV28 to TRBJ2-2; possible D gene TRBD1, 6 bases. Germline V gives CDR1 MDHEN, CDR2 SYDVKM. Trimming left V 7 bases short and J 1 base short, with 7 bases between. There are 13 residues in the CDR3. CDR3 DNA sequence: TGTGCCAGCAAGGACAGGAACACCGGGGAGCTGTTTTTT. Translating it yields CASKDRNTGELFF.

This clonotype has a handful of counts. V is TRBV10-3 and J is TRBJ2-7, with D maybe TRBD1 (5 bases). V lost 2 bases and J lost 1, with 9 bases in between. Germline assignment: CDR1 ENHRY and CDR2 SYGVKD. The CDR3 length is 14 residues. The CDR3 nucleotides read TGTGCCATCAGTGAGACAGGTCCGTCCTACGAGCAGTACTTC. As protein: CAISETGPSYEQYF.

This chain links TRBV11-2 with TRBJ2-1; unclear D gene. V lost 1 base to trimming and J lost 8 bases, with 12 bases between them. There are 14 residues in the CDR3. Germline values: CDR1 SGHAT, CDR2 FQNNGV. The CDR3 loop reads CASSLATFKHEQFF. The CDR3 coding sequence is TGTGCCAGCAGCTTAGCTACTTTTAAGCATGAGCAGTTCTTC.

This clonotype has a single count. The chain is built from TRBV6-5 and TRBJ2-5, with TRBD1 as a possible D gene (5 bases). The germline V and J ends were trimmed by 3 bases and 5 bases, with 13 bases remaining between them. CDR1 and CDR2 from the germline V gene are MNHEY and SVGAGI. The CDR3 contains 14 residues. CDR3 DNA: TGTGCCAGCAGTTATACCTCAGGGCGGGAGACCCAGTACTTC. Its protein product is CASSYTSGRETQYF.

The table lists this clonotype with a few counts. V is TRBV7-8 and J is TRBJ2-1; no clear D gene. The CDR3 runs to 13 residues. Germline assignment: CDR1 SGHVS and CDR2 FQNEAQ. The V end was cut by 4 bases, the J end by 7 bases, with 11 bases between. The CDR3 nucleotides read TGTGCCAGCAGCTCTAGGGAACGGAATGAGCAGTTCTTC. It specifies CASSSRERNEQFF.

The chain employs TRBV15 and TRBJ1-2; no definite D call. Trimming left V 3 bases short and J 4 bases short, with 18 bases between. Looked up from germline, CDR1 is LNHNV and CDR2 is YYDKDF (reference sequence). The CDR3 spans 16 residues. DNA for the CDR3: TGTGCCACCAGCAGGGGCGATCTCCCGTCGGGCTATGGCTACACCTTC. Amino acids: CATSRGDLPSGYGYTF.

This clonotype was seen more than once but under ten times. CDR3 residues: CATSRLGNTEAFF. The CDR3 nucleotides read TGTGCCACCAGCCGGTTGGGGAACACTGAAGCTTTCTTT. V gene TRBV15 combines with J gene TRBJ1-1; unclear D gene. Germline V gene sequence: CDR1 LNHNV, CDR2 YYDKDF (reference sequence). The CDR3 runs 13 residues. The V and J ends lost 5 bases and 1 base respectively, with 8 bases between them.